The TCR beta chain described here comes from a study of blood T cell repertoires in COVID-19. At the level of the study: PBMCs, B-cell-depleted T cells, or T cells were the source of the cDNA or gDNA that made up the material.

Method: immunoSEQ multiplex PCR; TCRdb's copy keeps in-frame clones and lacks some. The sample lists 220,000 or so clones, 80% to 95% seen once, with around 0.84% in the top ten. This clone has more than one count but fewer than ten. Per germline, CDR1 MNHNY and CDR2 SVGAGI (reference sequence). With 1 base clipped from V and 6 bases from J, the junction kept 2 bases outside the gene matches. The CDR3 totals 13 residues. Sequencing was performed on peripheral blood. The sequence was obtained from a man aged 55 to 70 with COVID-19, enrolled during active disease. The gene calls are TRBV6-6 and TRBJ2-7; TRBD1 aligns across 8 bases. The CDR3 sequence: CASSYLGTGEQYF. Written as DNA, the CDR3 is TGTGCCAGCAGTTACTTGGGGACAGGCGAGCAGTACTTC.